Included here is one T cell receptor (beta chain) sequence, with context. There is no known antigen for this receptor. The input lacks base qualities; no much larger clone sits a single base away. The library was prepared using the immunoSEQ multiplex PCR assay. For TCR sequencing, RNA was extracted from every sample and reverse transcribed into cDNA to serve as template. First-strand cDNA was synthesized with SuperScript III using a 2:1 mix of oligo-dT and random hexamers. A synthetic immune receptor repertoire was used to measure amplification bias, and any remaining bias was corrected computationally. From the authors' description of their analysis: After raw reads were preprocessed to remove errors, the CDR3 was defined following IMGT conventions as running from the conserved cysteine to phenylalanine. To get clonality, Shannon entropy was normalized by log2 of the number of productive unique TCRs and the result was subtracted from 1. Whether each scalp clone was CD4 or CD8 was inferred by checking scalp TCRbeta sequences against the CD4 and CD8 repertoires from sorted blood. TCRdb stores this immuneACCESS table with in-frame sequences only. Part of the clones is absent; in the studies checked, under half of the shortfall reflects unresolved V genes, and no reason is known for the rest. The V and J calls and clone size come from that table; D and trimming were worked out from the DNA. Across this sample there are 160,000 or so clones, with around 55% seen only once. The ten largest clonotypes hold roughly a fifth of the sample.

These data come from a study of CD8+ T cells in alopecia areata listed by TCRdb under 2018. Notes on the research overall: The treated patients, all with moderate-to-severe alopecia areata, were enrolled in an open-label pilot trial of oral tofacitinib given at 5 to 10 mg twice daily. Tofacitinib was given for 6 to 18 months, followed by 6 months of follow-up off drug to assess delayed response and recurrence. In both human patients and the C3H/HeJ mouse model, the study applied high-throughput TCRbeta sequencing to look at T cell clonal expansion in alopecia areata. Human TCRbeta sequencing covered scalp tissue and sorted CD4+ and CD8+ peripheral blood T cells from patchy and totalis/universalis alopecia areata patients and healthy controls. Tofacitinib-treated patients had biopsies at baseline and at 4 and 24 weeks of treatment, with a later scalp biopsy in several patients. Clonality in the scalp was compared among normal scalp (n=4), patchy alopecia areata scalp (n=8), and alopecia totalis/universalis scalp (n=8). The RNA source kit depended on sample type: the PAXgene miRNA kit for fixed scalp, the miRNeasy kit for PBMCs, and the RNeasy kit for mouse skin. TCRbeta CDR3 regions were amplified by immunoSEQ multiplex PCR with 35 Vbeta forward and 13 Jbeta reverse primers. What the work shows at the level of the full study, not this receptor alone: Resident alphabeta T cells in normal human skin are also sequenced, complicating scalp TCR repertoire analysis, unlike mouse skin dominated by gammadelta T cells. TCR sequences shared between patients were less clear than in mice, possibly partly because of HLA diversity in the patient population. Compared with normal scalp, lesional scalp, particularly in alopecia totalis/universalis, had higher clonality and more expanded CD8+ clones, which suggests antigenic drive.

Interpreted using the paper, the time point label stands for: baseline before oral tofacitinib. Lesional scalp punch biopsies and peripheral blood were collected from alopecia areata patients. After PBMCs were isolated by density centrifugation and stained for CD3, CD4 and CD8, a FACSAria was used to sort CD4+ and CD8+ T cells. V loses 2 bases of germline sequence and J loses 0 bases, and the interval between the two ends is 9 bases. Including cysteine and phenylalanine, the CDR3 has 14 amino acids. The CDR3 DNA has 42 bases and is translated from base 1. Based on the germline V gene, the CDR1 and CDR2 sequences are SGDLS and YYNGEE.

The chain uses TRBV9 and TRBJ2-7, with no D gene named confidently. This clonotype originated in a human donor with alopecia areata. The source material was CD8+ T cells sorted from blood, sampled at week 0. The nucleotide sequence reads TGTGCCAGCAGCGTGATGGATTCCTCCTACGAGCAGTACTTC. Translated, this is CASSVMDSSYEQYF.